Shown below are 24 T cell receptor beta chains from a single sample sequenced in a study of shared clonotypes between healthy human individuals. Sequencing used immunoSEQ multiplex PCR; TCRdb keeps in-frame clones, though not all of them. The profile shows roughly 2 million clones, roughly 94% of them singletons. Source material: naive CD4+ T cells sorted from blood. This sample's subset: CD45RA+ positively selected. The receptors originated from a young man in good health.

On this clone: The same CDR3 can be traced to other DNA sequences in this sample. The chain carries TRBV7-9 and TRBJ1-2; D is perhaps TRBD1 (5 bases). Germline-derived CDR1 and CDR2 are SEHNR and FQNEAQ (reference sequence). V shed 1 base and J shed 6 bases, with 9 bases lying between them. This CDR3 has 13 residues. The DNA of the CDR3 is TGTGCCAGCAGCTTAGGGCAGGGTAATGGCTACACCTTC. Its translation: CASSLGQGNGYTF.

The gene calls are TRBV5-1 and TRBJ2-3; 8 nucleotides agree with TRBD1. The CDR3 is made up of 15 amino acids. V gave up 4 bases and J gave up 5 bases; unmatched junction bases: 9. The germline V gene encodes CDR1 SGHRS and CDR2 YFSETQ. The CDR3 DNA reads TGCGCCAGCAGCAACGGACCCGGACAGGGAGATACGCAGTATTTT. Its translation is CASSNGPGQGDTQYF.

The gene calls are TRBV5-4 and TRBJ2-5; TRBD2 agrees at 12 bases. Germline-derived CDR1 and CDR2 are SGHNT and YYREEE (reference sequence). Trimming removed 0 bases from V and 4 bases from J; junction bases left unmatched: 1. CDR3 length: 15 amino acids. The CDR3 bases are TGTGCCAGCAGCTTGGCTAGCGGGAGGGGAGAGACCCAGTACTTC. Protein: CASSLASGRGETQYF.

The J gene is TRBJ2-3, the V gene TRBV5-6; D uncertain. There are 16 residues in the CDR3. Germline V CDR1 and CDR2: SGHDT, YYEEEE. Trimming cost V 4 bases and J 3 bases, with 18 bases left between them. The CDR3 loop reads CASSASGRKETDTQYF. Here the CDR3 DNA reads TGTGCCAGCAGCGCCTCCGGACGGAAAGAGACAGATACGCAGTATTTT.

The gene calls are TRBV7-2 and TRBJ2-1; no clear D gene. V lost 6 bases and J 0 bases, leaving 9 bases between the germline ends. The CDR3 consists of 14 residues. Germline values: CDR1 SGHTA, CDR2 FQGNSA. The CDR3 loop is CASSVGISYNEQFF. For the CDR3, the DNA is TGTGCCAGCAGTGTGGGTATCTCCTACAATGAGCAGTTCTTC.

V gene TRBV5-1 combines with J gene TRBJ1-1; tentatively, D is TRBD1 (5 bases). Germline CDR1 reads SGHRS; CDR2 reads YFSETQ. The CDR3 extends over 15 amino acids. V was clipped by 4 bases and J by 2 bases, with 15 bases between them. The DNA of the CDR3 is TGCGCCAGCAGCCTGGGACGGGGAGGTAACACTGAAGCTTTCTTT. Protein product: CASSLGRGGNTEAFF.

V usage is TRBV4-3 and J usage is TRBJ2-1; 13 bases map to TRBD2. This CDR3 has 17 residues. V trimming: 2 bases; J trimming: 9 bases; junction bases outside the gene matches: 10. Germline lookup yields CDR1 LGHNA and CDR2 YSLEER. The CDR3 here is CASSQTLGLAGAGEQFF. CDR3 sequence (DNA): TGCGCCAGCAGCCAAACCCTAGGACTAGCGGGAGCCGGTGAGCAGTTCTTC.

The CDR3 nucleotides read TGTGCCAGCAGTTATGACAGGAAAGGAAACACCATATATTTT. Translated: CASSYDRKGNTIYF. The rearrangement joins TRBV6-5 to TRBJ1-3, with D possibly being TRBD1 (6 bases). The V and J ends lost 3 bases and 4 bases respectively, with 10 bases between them. The CDR3 consists of 14 residues. Looked up from germline, CDR1 is MNHEY and CDR2 is SVGAGI.

The J gene is TRBJ2-2, the V gene TRBV6-5, with 8 bases matching TRBD2. V shed 6 bases and J 6 bases; nucleotides not matched to a gene: 3. This CDR3 is built from 13 residues. The germline CDR1 and CDR2 sequences are MNHEY and SVGAGI. CDR3 loop: CASRLAVPGELFF. In DNA form, the CDR3 reads TGTGCCAGCAGACTAGCGGTCCCCGGGGAGCTGTTTTTT.

For this clone: The sample carries other DNA sequences with the same CDR3. This rearrangement joins TRBV2 to TRBJ1-3; possible D gene TRBD1, 6 bases. V was pared by 6 bases and J by 4 bases, with 10 bases between. Germline V lookup: CDR1 SNHLY, CDR2 FYNNEI. The CDR3 is 13 amino acids. CDR3 sequence (DNA): TGTGCCAGCAGACAGGGAGCAGGAAACACCATATATTTT. Its translation: CASRQGAGNTIYF.

The chain links TRBV11-2 to TRBJ2-3, with D perhaps matching TRBD2 (5 bases). Trimming took 4 bases from V and 1 from J, leaving 15 bases between them. Germline V gene sequence: CDR1 SGHAT, CDR2 FQNNGV. The CDR3 sequence is 16 residues long. CDR3 bases: TGTGCCAGCAGCTCCCTAGCCGGACCAGGCACAGATACGCAGTATTTT. It codes for CASSSLAGPGTDTQYF.

This chain connects TRBV30 to TRBJ2-1; the match to TRBD2 covers 8 bases. This CDR3 contains 15 residues. The J segment lost 1 base and the V segment lost 2 bases, leaving 4 bases of the junction unmatched. Per germline, CDR1 GTSNPN and CDR2 SVGIG (reference sequence). CDR3 amino acids: CAWSKGLVSYNEQFF. As DNA, the CDR3 is TGTGCCTGGAGTAAGGGACTAGTGTCCTACAATGAGCAGTTCTTC.

The rearrangement links TRBV19 to TRBJ1-5; 7 bases fit TRBD1. V lost 6 bases, J lost 0 bases, and 2 bases stayed unmatched. CDR1 and CDR2 from the germline V gene are LNHDA and SQIVND (reference sequence). This CDR3 is built from 14 residues. The CDR3 sequence: CASRQGYSNQPQHF. The CDR3 nucleotides read TGTGCCAGTAGACAGGGGTATAGCAATCAGCCCCAGCATTTT.

The chain combines TRBV11-2 with TRBJ2-1, with 9 nucleotides matching TRBD1. The CDR3 spans 14 residues. V was pared by 5 bases and J by 7 bases, with 6 bases of the junction left unmatched. Germline V lookup: CDR1 SGHAT, CDR2 FQNNGV. CDR3 nucleotides: TGTGCCAGCAGCCCGACGACAGGGGGAAATGAGCAGTTCTTC. Translated: CASSPTTGGNEQFF.

The chain employs TRBV7-2 and TRBJ2-3; TRBD2 matches at 11 bases. This CDR3 is built from 18 residues. V was clipped by 1 base and J by 8 bases; unmatched bases: 14. Germline V gene sequence: CDR1 SGHTA, CDR2 FQGNSA. The CDR3 is CASSLVEGLAGGLGTQYF. The CDR3 DNA reads as TGTGCCAGCAGCTTAGTCGAAGGGCTAGCGGGAGGACTCGGTACGCAGTATTTT.

V is TRBV6-5 and J is TRBJ1-2, with TRBD1 identical over 7 bases. The germline V gene encodes CDR1 MNHEY and CDR2 SVGAGI. The CDR3 contains 15 residues. With V trimmed by 5 bases and J by 0 bases, 6 bases remained unmatched. In nucleotides, the CDR3 is TGTGCCAGCAGTCGCTCCGGGACAGCTAACTATGGCTACACCTTC. This codes for CASSRSGTANYGYTF.

In nucleotides, the CDR3 is TGTGCCAGCAGTGAACCACGGGGTATGAGCAATCAGCCCCAGCATTTT. It encodes CASSEPRGMSNQPQHF. V gene TRBV6-1 combines with J gene TRBJ1-5; no reliable D call. Germline CDR1 reads MNHNS; CDR2 reads SASEGT. This CDR3 is built from 16 residues. V dropped 2 bases and J dropped 1 base, with 12 bases sitting between them.

This chain uses TRBV6-5 with TRBJ1-1; D remains unclear. V lost 6 bases, J lost 0 bases, and 11 bases lay in between. There are 14 residues in the CDR3. CDR1 and CDR2 from the germline V gene are MNHEY and SVGAGI. DNA for the CDR3: TGTGCCAGCAGGGGGTGGATCATGAACACTGAAGCTTTCTTT. This sequence encodes CASRGWIMNTEAFF.

This sequence joins TRBV6-4 and TRBJ1-2; TRBD1 matches 7 bases. Germline CDR1 and CDR2: MRHNA and SNTAGT. Trimming removed 5 bases from V and 6 bases from J; junction bases left unmatched: 6. The CDR3 consists of 13 residues. Here the CDR3 DNA reads TGTGCCAGCAGTTTAACAGGGGTCAATGGCTACACCTTC. As protein: CASSLTGVNGYTF.

V usage is TRBV4-1 and J usage is TRBJ1-1; D uncertain. Germline CDR1 is MGHRA and CDR2 is YSYEKL. Trimming left V 3 bases short and J 0 bases short, with 17 bases between. The CDR3 consists of 17 residues. The CDR3 sequence: CASSHGKGSPMNTEAFF. CDR3 bases: TGCGCCAGCAGCCACGGAAAAGGATCCCCGATGAACACTGAAGCTTTCTTT.

The chain is built from TRBV4-1 and TRBJ2-5; TRBD1 matches 10 bases. The CDR3 extends over 16 amino acids. The ends lost 1 base at V and 0 bases at J; junction bases unmatched: 2. Germline CDR1 and CDR2: MGHRA and YSYEKL. CDR3 sequence: CASSQGDRGYQETQYF. DNA for the CDR3: TGCGCCAGCAGCCAAGGGGACAGGGGATACCAAGAGACCCAGTACTTC.

In this sample, this clone turned up once. The chain carries TRBV20-1 and TRBJ2-7; D ambiguous. Germline lookup yields CDR1 DFQATT and CDR2 SNEGSKA (reference sequence). V was cut by 0 bases and J by 6 bases, with 6 bases left in between. The CDR3 totals 11 residues. The CDR3 nucleotides read TGCAGTGCTAGAGAAGTTCCCGAGCAGTACTTC. It yields the protein CSAREVPEQYF.

For the CDR3, the DNA is TGTGCCAGCAGTTTACTCCTGGGGCCGTCCTACGAGCAGTACTTC. It specifies CASSLLLGPSYEQYF. The V and J genes are TRBV27 and TRBJ2-7, with D maybe TRBD1 (5 bases). Germline CDR1 and CDR2: MNHEY and SMNVEV (reference sequence). The germline V and J ends were trimmed by 2 bases and 1 base, with 12 bases remaining between them. CDR3 length: 15 residues.

This clone was seen only once. The genes are TRBV5-8 and TRBJ2-1; D unresolved. Trimming shortened V by 5 bases and J by 9 bases, and 12 bases separated the two germline ends. The CDR3 runs to 12 residues. From germline, CDR1 is SGHTS and CDR2 YDEGEE. The CDR3 bases are TGTGCCAGCAGGGGCGGTGGGTCTGAGCAGTTCTTC. Protein product: CASRGGGSEQFF.